A single sample gave rise to the 4 T cell receptor beta chains below, sequenced in a study of shared clonotypes between healthy human individuals (TCRdb year 2020). Library creation used the immunoSEQ multiplex PCR assay. TCRdb took over this immuneACCESS table, retaining in-frame rearrangements with V and J assigned. Such tables are incomplete; in checked studies, under half of the missing clones stem from an unresolved V gene, and the remainder is unexplained. Present in this sample are roughly 500,000 clones, more than 75% of which were seen just once. The ten most abundant clones make up about 11% of the sample. Sequencing input: PBMCs. All receptors derive from a woman in her thirties or forties in good health. Some clones in this sample may be carry-over from other donors' samples.

The rearrangement uses TRBV7-9 and TRBJ2-7; D uncertain. V was cut by 2 bases and J by 3 bases, with 14 bases left in between. The germline CDR1 and CDR2 sequences are SEHNR and FQNEAQ (reference sequence). This CDR3 contains 15 residues. The CDR3, as DNA: TGTGCCAGCAGCTTATCCGGATTACAATTCTACGAGCAGTACTTC. Translating gives CASSLSGLQFYEQYF.

This clone was seen a few times. The same CDR3 is also encoded by other DNA sequences in this sample. The chain employs TRBV7-3 and TRBJ1-1; D ambiguous. From germline, CDR1 is SGHTA and CDR2 FQGTGA. V gave up 0 bases and J gave up 6 bases, with 8 bases separating them. CDR3 length: 13 amino acids. The CDR3 nucleotides read TGTGCCAGCAGCTTAACCGAGGGATCTGAAGCTTTCTTT. Translation gives CASSLTEGSEAFF.

This rearrangement joins TRBV28 to TRBJ2-5; 7 bases map to TRBD1. This CDR3 contains 16 residues. With 5 bases clipped from V and 0 bases from J, the junction kept 9 bases outside the gene matches. Germline lookup yields CDR1 MDHEN and CDR2 SYDVKM. The CDR3 DNA is TGTGCCAGCAGTAGCCCGGGACAGCGGTACCAAGAGACCCAGTACTTC. Protein: CASSSPGQRYQETQYF.

This chain links TRBV5-1 with TRBJ2-7, with a tentative D call TRBD1 (5 bases). V was shortened by 1 base and J by 2 bases, with 13 bases between the two germline ends. Germline V gives CDR1 SGHRS, CDR2 YFSETQ. The CDR3 length is 15 residues. CDR3 DNA sequence: TGCGCCAGCAGCTTGCAGGTGGCAGGGACCTACGAGCAGTACTTC. As protein: CASSLQVAGTYEQYF.